This T cell receptor (beta chain) was sequenced for a study of Ad26.COV2.S vaccination and SARS-CoV-2 variants. Study overall: Intramuscular Ad26.COV2.S doses were given once or twice, 56 days apart.

Treatment reported: approximately 18 received Ad26.COV2.S at low or high dose, single or two shots; 5 received placebo; per-sample allocation not given. Following the first vaccine or placebo injection, samples were taken on day 63. Findings and limits, study-wide: Across vaccine and placebo recipients, the breadth of non-spike TCRs was similar. Higher spike-specific TCR breadth was found in vaccine recipients than in placebo recipients.

Concerning this clone itself: Its matching antigen is unknown.

This CDR3 has 14 residues. Germline-derived CDR1 and CDR2 are SGHAT and FQNNGV. Trimming removed 3 bases from V and 0 bases from J, with 6 bases in between. Clones were read by immunoSEQ multiplex PCR, and TCRdb kept only the in-frame ones, dropping some. The top ten clones hold around 1.7% of a sample with a few hundred thousand clones, around 92% of them seen once. This TCR derives from a person between 18 and 59 years old who received the Ad26.COV2.S COVID-19 vaccine or a placebo. The rearrangement joins TRBV11-2 to TRBJ1-3; D is undetermined. This specimen was peripheral blood, taken in a trial of Ad26.COV2.S vaccine versus placebo. CDR3 in amino acids: CASSLAISGNTIYF. The CDR3 nucleotides are TGTGCCAGCAGCTTGGCTATCTCTGGAAACACCATATATTTT.